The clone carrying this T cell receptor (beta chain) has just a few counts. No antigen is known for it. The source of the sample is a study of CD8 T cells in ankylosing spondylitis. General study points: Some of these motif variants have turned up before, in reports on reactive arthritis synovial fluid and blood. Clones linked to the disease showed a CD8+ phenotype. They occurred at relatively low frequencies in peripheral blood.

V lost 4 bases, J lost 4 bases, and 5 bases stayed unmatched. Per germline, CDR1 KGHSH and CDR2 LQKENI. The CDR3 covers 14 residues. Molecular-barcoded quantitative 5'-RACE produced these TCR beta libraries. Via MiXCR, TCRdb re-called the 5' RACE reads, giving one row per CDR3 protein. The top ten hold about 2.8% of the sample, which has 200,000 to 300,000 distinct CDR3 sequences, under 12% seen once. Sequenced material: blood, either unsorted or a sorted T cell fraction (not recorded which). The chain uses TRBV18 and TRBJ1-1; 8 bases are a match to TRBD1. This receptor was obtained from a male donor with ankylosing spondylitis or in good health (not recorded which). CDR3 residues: CASSLYTGGTEAFF. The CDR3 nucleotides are TGTGCCAGCTCACTATATACAGGGGGCACTGAAGCTTTCTTT.